Below are 10 T cell receptor beta chains sequenced from a single sample in a study of T cell repertoires in cytomegalovirus infection. No cognate antigen is known for these TCRs. TCRdb reanalysed the reads using MiXCR and keeps one entry per CDR3 protein. The sample carries about half a million distinct CDR3 sequences, about 42% recorded once. The sample here was cultured PBMCs, taken from culture after CMV antigen stimulation. The receptors were gathered from a human donor in good health (CMV status not recorded). Some clones in this sample may be carry-over from other donors' samples.

The genes are TRBV6-8 and TRBJ2-1; tentative D call: TRBD2 (6 bases). In germline, CDR1 is MNHGY, CDR2 SAAAGT. The CDR3 sequence is 15 residues long. V was cut by 1 base and J by 7 bases, with 14 bases left in between. CDR3 loop: CASSYWRATLNEQFF. Here the CDR3 DNA reads TGTGCCAGCAGTTACTGGAGGGCCACCCTGAATGAGCAGTTCTTC.

V usage is TRBV27 and J usage is TRBJ1-1, with TRBD1 identical over 7 bases. From germline, CDR1 is MNHEY and CDR2 SMNVEV (reference sequence). Trimming cost V 3 bases and J 4 bases; bases outside gene matches: 8. The CDR3 is 15 amino acids. CDR3 bases: TGTGCCAGCAGTTTCTTGCAGGGGGGAGGCACTGAAGCTTTCTTT. Amino acids: CASSFLQGGGTEAFF.

The CDR3 coding sequence is TGCGCCAGCAGCTTGGGGCCAGGCAGCGGGACCCTCGAGCAGTACTTC. Its protein product is CASSLGPGSGTLEQYF. V usage is TRBV5-1 and J usage is TRBJ2-7; 7 nucleotides align to TRBD2. The CDR3 spans 16 residues. Germline V lookup: CDR1 SGHRS, CDR2 YFSETQ. Trimming at V came to 0 bases and at J to 6 bases, leaving 12 bases not matched to a gene.

This clonotype appeared a few times. The chain employs TRBV28 and TRBJ2-5, with 10 positions matching TRBD1. Germline V lookup: CDR1 MDHEN, CDR2 SYDVKM. CDR3 length equals 15 residues. The junction had 7 bases not matched to a gene; V was cut back by 5 bases and J by 4 bases. CDR3 in amino acids: CASSTATGGGETQYF. The CDR3 DNA reads TGTGCCAGCAGTACCGCGACAGGGGGCGGAGAGACCCAGTACTTC. Based on the CDR3 plus reference TRBV28 and TRBJ2-5, the full variable domain is DVKVTQSSRYLVKRTGEKVFLECVQDMDHENMFWYRQDPGLGLRLIYFSYDVKMKEKGDIPEGYSVSREKKERFSLILESASTNQTSMYLCASSTATGGGETQYFGPGTRLLVL.

The chain has TRBV10-3 and TRBJ2-1, with D perhaps assigned TRBD1 or TRBD2 (5 bases each). The V gene lost 4 bases and the J gene lost 1 base, with 11 bases spanning the gap. Germline V gene data show CDR1 as ENHRY and CDR2 as SYGVKD. CDR3 length: 15 residues. Written as DNA, the CDR3 is TGTGCCATCAGTGGAGAGAGGGGATCCTACAATGAGCAGTTCTTC. Its translation: CAISGERGSYNEQFF.

The chain joins TRBV7-8 to TRBJ1-2; D uncertain. Germline-derived CDR1 and CDR2 are SGHVS and FQNEAQ. The CDR3 runs to 17 residues. V was clipped by 6 bases and J by 6 bases, with 26 bases between them. For the CDR3, the DNA is TGTGCCAGCAGTCAAGGAAGGGATTTCGCGACCCCACATGGCTACACCTTC. It is translated as CASSQGRDFATPHGYTF.

This clonotype has a handful of counts. This chain connects TRBV7-6 to TRBJ2-1, with 8 bases aligning to TRBD1. The CDR3 totals 15 residues. CDR1 and CDR2 from the germline V gene are SGHVS and FNYEAQ. V lost 6 bases, J lost 2 bases, and 6 bases stayed unmatched. The CDR3 protein is CASSFDRGPYNEQFF. As DNA, the CDR3 is TGTGCCAGCAGTTTCGACAGGGGTCCCTACAATGAGCAGTTCTTC.

The chain recombines TRBV7-6 with TRBJ2-3; 13 nucleotides line up with TRBD2. The germline V gene encodes CDR1 SGHVS and CDR2 FNYEAQ. V lost 5 bases, J lost 2 bases, and 7 bases stayed unmatched. The CDR3 is 17 amino acids. The CDR3 loop is CASSPPGTSGTTDTQYF. In nucleotides, the CDR3 is TGTGCCAGCAGCCCTCCCGGGACTAGCGGGACCACAGATACGCAGTATTTT. Based on the CDR3 plus reference TRBV7-6 and TRBJ2-3, the full variable domain is GAGVSQSPRYKVTKRGQDVALRCDPISGHVSLYWYRQALGQGPEFLTYFNYEAQQDKSGLPNDRFSAERPEGSISTLTIQRTEQRDSAMYRCASSPPGTSGTTDTQYFGPGTRLTVL.

The chain links TRBV7-8 to TRBJ2-7; 8 bases agree with TRBD2. CDR3 size: 16 residues. The germline gives CDR1 SGHVS, CDR2 FQNEAQ. V dropped 2 bases and J dropped 1; count of bases not matched to a gene: 7. CDR3 region: CASSLIPSGPSYEQYF. The DNA for the CDR3 is TGTGCCAGCAGCTTAATCCCTAGCGGGCCGTCCTACGAGCAGTACTTC.

The table lists this clonotype with a few counts. V gene TRBV7-2 combines with J gene TRBJ2-7, with 7 bases lining up with TRBD2. The CDR3 contains 16 residues. CDR1 SGHTA and CDR2 FQGNSA come from the germline V gene. Unmatched junction bases numbered 16, after V lost 5 bases and J lost 6 bases. In DNA form, the CDR3 reads TGTGCCAGCAGCCCACAAACAATTGGAGCTAGCGGCGAGCAGTACTTC. Protein sequence: CASSPQTIGASGEQYF.